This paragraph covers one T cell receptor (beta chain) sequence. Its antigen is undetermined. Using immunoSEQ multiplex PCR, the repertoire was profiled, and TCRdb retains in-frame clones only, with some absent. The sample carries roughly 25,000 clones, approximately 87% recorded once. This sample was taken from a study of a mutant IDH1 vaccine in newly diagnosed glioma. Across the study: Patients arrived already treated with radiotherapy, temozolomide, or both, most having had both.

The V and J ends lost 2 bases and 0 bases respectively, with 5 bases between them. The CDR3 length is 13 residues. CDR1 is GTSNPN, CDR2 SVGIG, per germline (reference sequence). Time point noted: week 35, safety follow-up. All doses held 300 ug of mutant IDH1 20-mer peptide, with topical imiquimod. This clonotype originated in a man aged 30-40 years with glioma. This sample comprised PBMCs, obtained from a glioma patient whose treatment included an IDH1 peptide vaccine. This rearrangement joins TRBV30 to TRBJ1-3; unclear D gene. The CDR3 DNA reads TGTGCCTGGAGTTTCAGCTCTGGAAACACCATATATTTT. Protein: CAWSFSSGNTIYF.